This TCR beta chain was documented in a study of identical twins. Notes on the study in general: The abundant beta clonotypes from cord blood had fewer insertions, and memory repertoires had none of this. Twin-shared out-of-frame alpha sequences showed excess low generation probability.

As for this clonotype: Its antigen remains unknown.

Trimming stripped 2 bases from V and 7 bases from J, with 8 bases between. Germline CDR1 reads SEHNR; CDR2 reads FQNEAQ (reference sequence). The CDR3 spans 12 residues. One entry per CDR3 protein, called by TCRdb with MiXCR from the 5' RACE reads. The repertoire holds some 250,000 distinct CDR3 sequences, with about 12% as singletons. These data also formed part of another study, on yellow fever vaccine responses in identical twins.

The source of this sequence is a woman in her late teens or twenties in good health. Sequencing used memory (CD45RO+) T cells sorted from blood. The genes are TRBV7-9 and TRBJ1-1, with unresolved D. CDR3 sequence: CASSLLEVEAFF. CDR3 DNA: TGTGCCAGCAGCTTACTAGAAGTTGAAGCTTTCTTT.